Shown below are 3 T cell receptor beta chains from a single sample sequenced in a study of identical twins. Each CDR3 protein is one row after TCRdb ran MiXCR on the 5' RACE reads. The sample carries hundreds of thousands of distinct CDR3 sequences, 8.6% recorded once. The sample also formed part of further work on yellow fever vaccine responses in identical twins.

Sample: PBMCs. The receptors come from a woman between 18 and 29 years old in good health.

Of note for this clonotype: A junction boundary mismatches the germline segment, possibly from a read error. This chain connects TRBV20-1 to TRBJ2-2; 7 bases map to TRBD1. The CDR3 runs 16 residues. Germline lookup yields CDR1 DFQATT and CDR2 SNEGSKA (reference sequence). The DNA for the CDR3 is TGCTGTGCTAGATTCAAGGACAGGTTAAACACCGGGGAGCTGTTTTTT. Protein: CCARFKDRLNTGELFF.

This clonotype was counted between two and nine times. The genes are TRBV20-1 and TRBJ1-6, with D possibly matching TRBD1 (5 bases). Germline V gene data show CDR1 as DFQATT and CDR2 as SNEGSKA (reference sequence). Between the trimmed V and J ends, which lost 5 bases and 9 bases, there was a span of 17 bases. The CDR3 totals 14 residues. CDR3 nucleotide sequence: TGCAGTGCTCCCTATGAGGGGTTGGGTTCACCCCTCCACTTT. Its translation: CSAPYEGLGSPLHF.

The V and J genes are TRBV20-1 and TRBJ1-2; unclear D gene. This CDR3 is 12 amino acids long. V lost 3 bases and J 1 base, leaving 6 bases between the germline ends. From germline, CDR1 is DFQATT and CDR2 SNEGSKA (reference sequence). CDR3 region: CSASVRNYGYTF. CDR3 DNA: TGCAGTGCTAGTGTCCGTAACTATGGCTACACCTTC.